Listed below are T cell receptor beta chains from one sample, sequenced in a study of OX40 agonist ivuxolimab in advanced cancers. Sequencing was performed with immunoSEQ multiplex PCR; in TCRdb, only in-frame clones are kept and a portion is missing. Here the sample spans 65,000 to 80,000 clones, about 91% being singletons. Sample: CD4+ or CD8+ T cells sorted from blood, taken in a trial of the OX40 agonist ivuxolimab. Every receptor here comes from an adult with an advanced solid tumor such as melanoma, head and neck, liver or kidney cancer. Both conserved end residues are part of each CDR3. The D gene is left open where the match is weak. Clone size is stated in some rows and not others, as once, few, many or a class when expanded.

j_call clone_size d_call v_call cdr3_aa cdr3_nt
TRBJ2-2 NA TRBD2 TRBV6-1 CASRGLATGELFF TGTGCCAGCCGGGGACTAGCCACCGGGGAGCTGTTTTTT
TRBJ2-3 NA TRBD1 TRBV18 CASSPDRGTDTQYF TGTGCCAGCTCACCAGACAGGGGCACAGATACGCAGTATTTT
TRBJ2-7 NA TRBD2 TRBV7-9 CASSGGTSGSVEQYF TGTGCCAGCAGCGGAGGGACTAGCGGGAGTGTCGAGCAGTACTTC
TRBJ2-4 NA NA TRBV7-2 CASSLSEGATIQYF TGTGCCAGCAGCTTAAGTGAGGGAGCCACCATTCAGTACTTC
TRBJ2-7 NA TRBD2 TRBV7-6 CASSRGLAGVSSYEQYF TGTGCCAGCAGCCGAGGACTAGCGGGAGTTTCCTCCTACGAGCAGTACTTC
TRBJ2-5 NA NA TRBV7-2 CASSSSDYPNRETQYF TGTGCCAGCAGCTCCTCCGACTATCCTAATAGGGAGACCCAGTACTTC
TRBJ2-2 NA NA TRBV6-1 CASSVTANTGELFF TGTGCCAGCAGTGTGACAGCGAACACCGGGGAGCTGTTTTTT
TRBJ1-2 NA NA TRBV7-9 CASSLNYGYTF TGTGCCAGCAGCTTGAACTATGGCTACACCTTC
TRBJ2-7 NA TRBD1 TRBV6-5 CASSYWGQEQYF TGTGCCAGCAGTTACTGGGGACAGGAGCAGTACTTC
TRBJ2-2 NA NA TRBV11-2 CASSASGTGSFANTGELFF TGTGCCAGCAGCGCGTCCGGGACTGGCTCCTTTGCGAACACCGGGGAGCTGTTTTTT
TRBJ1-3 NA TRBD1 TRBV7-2 CASSPSPTGPNSGNTIYF TGTGCCAGCAGCCCCTCCCCGACAGGGCCCAACTCTGGAAACACCATATATTTT
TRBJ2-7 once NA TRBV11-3 CASSQGVVGEQYF TGTGCCAGCAGCCAAGGGGTCGTGGGGGAGCAGTACTTC
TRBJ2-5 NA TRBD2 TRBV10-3 CAIRGTSGGQETQYF TGTGCCATCAGAGGGACTAGCGGAGGCCAAGAGACCCAGTACTTC